This section outlines one T cell receptor (beta chain) sequence together with its context. These data are taken from a study of blood T cell repertoires in COVID-19. Participants, 18 to 89 years old, spanned more than 20 US areas. Participants in the exposed group had met a COVID-19 case in the 2 weeks before joining the study. Germline V gene lookup returns CDR1 LGHNA and CDR2 YSLEER. The CDR3 extends over 16 amino acids. V shed 0 bases and J shed 6 bases, with 15 bases lying between them. TCRdb's table, derived via immunoSEQ multiplex PCR, lists solely in-frame clones and lacks some. The sample has approximately 270,000 clones, approximately 90% seen once; the top ten hold about 3%.

The clonotype originates from a man in his forties who had been exposed to COVID-19. The sequencing sample was made of PBMCs or T cells enriched from blood (not recorded which). V gene TRBV4-3 combines with J gene TRBJ1-5; the D is unclear. CDR3 sequence reads: CASSQEVSVVGQPQHF. The CDR3 nucleotides are TGCGCCAGCAGCCAAGAGGTCAGTGTCGTTGGTCAGCCCCAGCATTTT.